This T cell receptor beta chain was recorded in a study of CD8 T cells in Susac syndrome. The overall study: Patients with Susac syndrome were therapy-naive, on corticosteroids, or on intravenous immunoglobulin alone at blood draw.

CD8+ and CD4+ T cells from blood underwent TCR beta sequencing. With random hexamers, 0.5 to 1 ug RNA was reverse transcribed. Amplification of TCR beta CDR3 across 54 Vbeta and 13 Jbeta was performed with immunoSEQ multiplex PCR. TCRdb reanalysed the immunoSEQ multiplex PCR reads using MiXCR and keeps one entry per CDR3 protein. The table records hundreds of thousands of distinct CDR3 sequences, 94% of them present only once. The V gene's germline CDR1 is ENHRY and CDR2 SYGVKD. Trimming cost V 10 bases and J 3 bases, with 16 bases left between them. The length of the CDR3 is 15 residues. The gene calls are TRBV10-3 and TRBJ1-6; unclear D gene. Sequenced: CD4+ T cells from PBMCs. The TCR was taken from a human donor with Susac syndrome. The CDR3, as DNA: TGTGCCACCAATCGGGGAGATGGCTATAATTCACCCCTCCACTTT. This encodes CATNRGDGYNSPLHF.